Following are 17 T cell receptor beta chains from one sample sequenced in a study of early T cells in non-severe SARS-CoV-2 infection (dated by TCRdb to the early 2020s). The library was made by 5' RACE. TCRdb names NextSeq 500 as the instrument used. Clones were called with MiXCR by TCRdb after fastp trimmed the public reads at Q25, and only in-frame beta chains were retained. Rows matching on CDR3 protein sequence are summarized as one entry with the most common DNA and genes. This sample gives about 70,000 distinct CDR3 sequences in total; about 14% of them show up just once. The ten largest clones add up to 3.9% of the sample. The sample in question was whole blood, obtained at baseline. The receptors derive from an adult who was a healthcare worker with PCR-confirmed SARS-CoV-2 infection or an uninfected control (not recorded which).

The chain has TRBV7-9 and TRBJ2-1; 8 bases agree with TRBD2. Germline CDR1 and CDR2: SEHNR and FQNEAQ (reference sequence). Trimming removed 5 bases from V and 9 bases from J; junction bases left unmatched: 3. The CDR3 loop spans 12 amino acids. In DNA form, the CDR3 reads TGTGCCAGCAGCCGGAGCGGGAGTGAGCAGTTCTTC. Translated: CASSRSGSEQFF.

This chain uses TRBV7-9 with TRBJ2-1; no firm D call. Germline V gene data show CDR1 as SEHNR and CDR2 as FQNEAQ (reference sequence). V gave up 5 bases and J gave up 7 bases, with 12 bases separating them. CDR3 size: 13 residues. CDR3 coding DNA: TGTGCCAGCAGCCCCGAAATGGGTAATGAGCAGTTCTTC. It codes for CASSPEMGNEQFF.

The gene calls are TRBV21-1 and TRBJ2-1; TRBD1, the table's D call, was not compared with the DNA. TRBV21-1 is an annotated pseudogene. This CDR3 spans 13 amino acids. CDR3 residues: CASSLKQGNEQFF. DNA of the CDR3: TGTGCCAGCAGCTTGAAACAGGGGAATGAGCAGTTCTTC.

This chain uses TRBV5-1 with TRBJ1-1, with no clear D. Germline V gives CDR1 SGHRS, CDR2 YFSETQ. V lost 2 bases and J lost 2, with 13 bases in between. The CDR3 has 15 amino acids. DNA of the CDR3: TGCGCCAGCAGCTTAACAGTGGTGCAAAACACTGAAGCTTTCTTT. This codes for CASSLTVVQNTEAFF.

The rearrangement links TRBV20-1 to TRBJ2-7, with D maybe TRBD2 (5 bases). The CDR3 is 14 residues long. Germline assignment: CDR1 DFQATT and CDR2 SNEGSKA (reference sequence). V lost 0 bases and J lost 1, with 10 bases in between. CDR3: CSAREGARSYEQYF. The CDR3 DNA is TGCAGTGCTAGAGAGGGAGCTAGGTCCTACGAGCAGTACTTC.

This chain joins TRBV20-1 and TRBJ2-1; no reliable D call. Germline lookup yields CDR1 DFQATT and CDR2 SNEGSKA (reference sequence). The CDR3 is 14 amino acids. V dropped 5 bases and J dropped 4 bases, with 15 bases sitting between them. The CDR3 nucleotides are TGCAGTGCTCCAGCTGAGGTCCCGTACAATGAGCAGTTCTTC. This gives the protein CSAPAEVPYNEQFF.

CDR3 region: CASSRSGTSGYEQYF. The CDR3 bases are TGTGCCAGTAGTAGATCCGGGACTAGCGGCTACGAGCAGTACTTC. The chain is built from TRBV19 and TRBJ2-7, with 11 nucleotides matching TRBD2. V lost 4 bases and J lost 3; bases outside the gene matches: 5. Germline-derived CDR1 and CDR2 are LNHDA and SQIVND (reference sequence). This CDR3 region has 15 residues.

This clonotype has more than one count but fewer than ten. The CDR3 is CASSTLAGGGEQFF. The CDR3 nucleotides are TGTGCCAGCAGTACCCTAGCGGGAGGGGGGGAGCAGTTCTTC. The rearrangement uses TRBV2 and TRBJ2-1, with 12 bases identical to TRBD2. The V gene's germline CDR1 is SNHLY and CDR2 FYNNEI. V dropped 5 bases and J dropped 10; count of bases not matched to a gene: 6. CDR3 length equals 14 residues.

The chain couples TRBV10-3 to TRBJ2-5; maybe TRBD2 (5 bases). This CDR3 is 12 amino acids long. Per the germline V gene, CDR1 is ENHRY and CDR2 is SYGVKD. The germline V and J ends were trimmed by 4 bases and 6 bases, with 9 bases remaining between them. Here the CDR3 reads CAISGHGKTQYF. The CDR3 DNA is TGTGCCATCAGTGGGCACGGGAAGACCCAGTACTTC.

The rearrangement joins TRBV25-1 to TRBJ2-1; 8 nucleotides line up with TRBD2. Trimming removed 8 bases from V and 4 bases from J; junction bases left unmatched: 13. There are 16 residues in the CDR3. Germline loops: CDR1 MGHDK, CDR2 SYGVNS. This CDR3 reads CASGGVSGITYNEQFF. The CDR3 DNA is TGTGCCAGCGGGGGGGTTAGCGGGATAACATACAATGAGCAGTTCTTC.

The rearrangement joins TRBV12-3 or TRBV12-4 to TRBJ1-4; D might be TRBD1 (5 bases). This CDR3 is built from 12 residues. V dropped 5 bases and J dropped 10 bases, with 11 bases sitting between them. The CDR3 spells CASSPGQGKLFF. The CDR3, as DNA: TGTGCCAGCAGTCCCGGGCAGGGAAAACTGTTTTTT.

In its sample, this clonotype was seen many times. CDR3 in amino acids: CAAKETSGRASSTDTQYF. CDR3 nucleotides: TGTGCCGCTAAGGAGACTAGCGGGAGAGCCTCTAGCACAGATACGCAGTATTTT. This chain links TRBV28 with TRBJ2-3; the match to TRBD2 covers 12 bases. Germline assignment: CDR1 MDHEN and CDR2 SYDVKM. The CDR3 sequence is 18 residues long. Germline trimming cut 11 bases from V and 0 bases from J; bases unmatched to any gene: 15.

This clonotype was counted at least ten times. The rearrangement joins TRBV28 to TRBJ2-7; D is perhaps TRBD1 (6 bases). The V end lost 4 bases, the J end lost 4 bases, and 14 bases lay between the germline ends. The CDR3 is 14 amino acids. The germline gives CDR1 MDHEN, CDR2 SYDVKM. In nucleotides, the CDR3 is TGTGCCAGCAGTTCGTGGACAGAACCGTACGAGCAGTACTTC. It is translated as CASSSWTEPYEQYF.

This clonotype was seen only a few times. The gene calls are TRBV7-3 and TRBJ2-3; D possibly corresponds to TRBD2 (5 bases). Trimming took 6 bases from V and 4 from J, leaving 14 bases between them. CDR3 length: 14 residues. Germline loops: CDR1 SGHTA, CDR2 FQGTGA. The CDR3 DNA sequence: TGTGCCAGCAGTTTCGGGATAGAATCAGATACGCAGTATTTT. This translates into CASSFGIESDTQYF.

The rearrangement uses TRBV5-1 and TRBJ2-3; 9 bases agree with TRBD2. Germline trimming cut 4 bases from V and 2 bases from J; bases unmatched to any gene: 5. The CDR3 sequence is 15 residues long. CDR1 SGHRS and CDR2 YFSETQ come from the germline V gene. The CDR3, as DNA: TGCGCCAGCAGCGTCCTAGCGGGGTCCACAGATACGCAGTATTTT. Its translation is CASSVLAGSTDTQYF.

The chain carries TRBV4-1 and TRBJ2-3; D not certain. Germline CDR1 is MGHRA and CDR2 is YSYEKL. This CDR3 has 12 residues. V shed 2 bases and J shed 6 bases, with 6 bases lying between them. CDR3 in amino acids: CASSQSMDTQYF. The CDR3 DNA is TGCGCCAGCAGCCAATCGATGGATACGCAGTATTTT.

This clonotype was seen a handful of times. The V call is TRBV27, the J call TRBJ1-4, with D hard to call. The CDR3 runs 9 residues. Deletions cut 6 bases from V and 14 bases from J, with 7 bases between. Looked up from germline, CDR1 is MNHEY and CDR2 is SMNVEV (reference sequence). CDR3 bases: TGTGCCAGCAGGCCCACGCTGTTTTTT. It is translated as CASRPTLFF.